This passage covers 29 T cell receptor beta chains from one sample sequenced in a study of T cell changes during pregnancy in multiple sclerosis. The method was immunoSEQ multiplex PCR; TCRdb's version includes in-frame clones alone and lacks a portion of them. This table holds roughly 89,000 clones, over 80% found once. Sequencing was performed on peripheral blood, taken in the first trimester of pregnancy. The receptors were gathered from a female donor with multiple sclerosis, enrolled in a pregnancy study.

V gene TRBV19 combines with J gene TRBJ1-1; D unresolved. The germline V and J ends were trimmed by 4 bases and 0 bases, with 9 bases remaining between them. The germline CDR1 and CDR2 sequences are LNHDA and SQIVND (reference sequence). This CDR3 has 14 residues. CDR3 sequence (DNA): TGTGCCAGTAGTACTCTTAGAGTGAACACTGAAGCTTTCTTT. It yields the protein CASSTLRVNTEAFF.

The chain is built from TRBV7-9 and TRBJ1-2; TRBD1 agrees at 11 bases. The CDR3 totals 16 residues. In germline, CDR1 is SEHNR, CDR2 FQNEAQ (reference sequence). Trimming removed 0 bases from V and 8 bases from J; junction bases left unmatched: 8. The CDR3 nucleotides read TGTGCCAGCAGCTTAGCCCTCGGACAGGGGGCGATAGGCTACACCTTC. Translating it yields CASSLALGQGAIGYTF.

The gene calls are TRBV19 and TRBJ1-1; 7 positions agree with TRBD1. V lost 9 bases to trimming and J lost 1 base; unmatched junction nucleotides: 8. The germline CDR1 and CDR2 sequences are LNHDA and SQIVND (reference sequence). This CDR3 comprises 14 residues. DNA of the CDR3: TGTGCCAGCCTCCGCCGGGACAGGAACACTGAAGCTTTCTTT. Translating gives CASLRRDRNTEAFF. The variable domain in full, with the rest retrieved from reference TRBV19 and TRBJ1-1, is DGGITQSPKYLFRKEGQNVTLSCEQNLNHDAMYWYRQDPGQGLRLIYYSQIVNDFQKGDIAEGYSVSREKKESFPLTVTSAQKNPTAFYLCASLRRDRNTEAFFGQGTRLTVV.

The J gene is TRBJ1-2, the V gene TRBV11-2; TRBD1 matches 8 bases. V shed 3 bases, J shed 8 bases, and the junction held 2 bases outside the gene matches. CDR1 SGHAT and CDR2 FQNNGV come from the germline V gene. The CDR3 spans 12 residues. This CDR3 is CASSLTGDGYTF. The CDR3 nucleotides are TGTGCCAGCAGCTTGACAGGGGACGGCTACACCTTC.

As regards this clone: A read error may produce the germline difference seen at one junction end. This chain uses TRBV5-1 with TRBJ1-2; TRBD1 aligns across 9 bases. The CDR3 totals 12 residues. Looked up from germline, CDR1 is SGHRS and CDR2 is YFSETQ. The CDR3 loop is CASSPEGTGNIF. As DNA, the CDR3 is TGCGCCAGCAGCCCGGAGGGGACAGGGAACATATTC.

This clone showed up just once. The chain links TRBV13 to TRBJ2-1; D might be TRBD1 (6 bases). CDR1 and CDR2 (germline): PRHDT, FYEKMQ (reference sequence). The CDR3 contains 14 residues. V gave up 3 bases and J gave up 5 bases, with 11 bases separating them. This CDR3 reads CASSFGGDNNEQFF. The CDR3, as DNA: TGTGCCAGCAGCTTTGGGGGCGATAACAATGAGCAGTTCTTC.

The chain is built from TRBV2 and TRBJ2-7, with D maybe TRBD1 (6 bases). Trimming stripped 2 bases from V and 5 bases from J, with 13 bases between. The germline V gene has CDR1 SNHLY and CDR2 FYNNEI. CDR3 length: 14 amino acids. This chain's CDR3 is CASSEYRERDEQYF. The CDR3 nucleotides are TGTGCCAGCAGTGAATACAGGGAGAGGGACGAGCAGTACTTC.

As DNA, the CDR3 is TGCGCCAGCATGACCCCAGGGTCTAGTTCACCCCTCCACTTT. This sequence encodes CASMTPGSSSPLHF. The V gene is TRBV10-1, the J gene TRBJ1-6; D may be TRBD1 (5 bases). Germline CDR1 reads WNHNN; CDR2 reads SYGVQD (reference sequence). Trimming cost V 7 bases and J 9 bases, with 16 bases left between them. The CDR3 runs to 14 residues.

The rearrangement links TRBV28 to TRBJ2-2, with D tentatively TRBD1 (6 bases). V lost 6 bases, J lost 4 bases, and 12 bases lay in between. The CDR3 spans 14 residues. Germline-derived CDR1 and CDR2 are MDHEN and SYDVKM. The CDR3 region has the DNA TGTGCCAGCAGAACGACAGGCCGCACCGGGGAGCTGTTTTTT. It yields the protein CASRTTGRTGELFF.

The gene calls are TRBV7-6 and TRBJ2-1; 8 bases align to TRBD2. CDR1 is SGHVS, CDR2 FNYEAQ, per germline. V lost 6 bases, J lost 2 bases, and 3 bases stayed unmatched. CDR3 length equals 14 residues. This CDR3 reads CASSAGGAYNEQFF. The CDR3 DNA is TGTGCCAGCAGTGCCGGGGGGGCCTACAATGAGCAGTTCTTC.

V usage is TRBV10-3 and J usage is TRBJ2-2, with 9 bases fitting TRBD1. Trimming at V came to 6 bases and at J to 8 bases, leaving 10 bases not matched to a gene. Germline V gene sequence: CDR1 ENHRY, CDR2 SYGVKD. CDR3 length: 15 amino acids. The CDR3 spells CAISRGQGSLGELFF. DNA of the CDR3: TGTGCCATCAGCCGGGGACAGGGTAGCTTAGGGGAGCTGTTTTTT.

This clone was counted between two and nine times. The J gene is TRBJ2-4, the V gene TRBV21-1; the DNA was not compared with TRBD1, the D call given in the table. TRBV21-1 represents a pseudogene. The CDR3 spans 20 residues. CDR3 sequence reads: CASSPQWTGSEVSAKNIQYF. CDR3 DNA sequence: TGTGCCAGCAGCCCCCAATGGACAGGTTCGGAGGTGTCCGCCAAAAACATTCAGTACTTC.

This chain uses TRBV19 with TRBJ1-2; 7 nucleotides line up with TRBD1. Germline CDR1 is LNHDA and CDR2 is SQIVND (reference sequence). CDR3 length equals 17 residues. Trimming at V came to 7 bases and at J to 2 bases, leaving 16 bases not matched to a gene. The CDR3 region has the DNA TGTGCCAGTACATCAAGATGGGACAGCTCTACAAACTATGGCTACACCTTC. The encoded protein is CASTSRWDSSTNYGYTF.

This chain connects TRBV27 to TRBJ2-3, with 8 bases lining up with TRBD2. Germline lookup yields CDR1 MNHEY and CDR2 SMNVEV (reference sequence). The J segment lost 3 bases and the V segment lost 6 bases, leaving 5 bases of the junction unmatched. The CDR3 spans 14 residues. The CDR3 spells CASRPGGPTDTQYF. In nucleotides, the CDR3 is TGTGCCAGCAGGCCGGGGGGGCCTACAGATACGCAGTATTTT.

This clone has only one observation. This rearrangement joins TRBV6-5 to TRBJ1-2; perhaps TRBD1 as D (5 bases). Per germline, CDR1 MNHEY and CDR2 SVGAGI. The V end was cut by 0 bases, the J end by 6 bases, with 11 bases between. This CDR3 has 14 amino acids. For the CDR3, the DNA is TGTGCCAGCAGTTACTCGGTCAGGGTCCATGGCTACACCTTC. Amino acid sequence: CASSYSVRVHGYTF.

The chain employs TRBV19 and TRBJ1-1; TRBD1 matches 7 bases. J was trimmed by 4 bases and V by 1 base; bases with no gene match: 6. This CDR3 is 15 amino acids long. The germline V gene encodes CDR1 LNHDA and CDR2 SQIVND (reference sequence). The CDR3 here is CASSIGQGGFTEAFF. The CDR3 nucleotides read TGTGCCAGTAGTATAGGACAGGGCGGATTCACTGAAGCTTTCTTT. Drawing the rest from reference TRBV19 and TRBJ1-1, the complete variable domain is DGGITQSPKYLFRKEGQNVTLSCEQNLNHDAMYWYRQDPGQGLRLIYYSQIVNDFQKGDIAEGYSVSREKKESFPLTVTSAQKNPTAFYLCASSIGQGGFTEAFFGQGTRLTVV.

V gene TRBV27 combines with J gene TRBJ2-1; perhaps TRBD2 as D (5 bases). Looked up from germline, CDR1 is MNHEY and CDR2 is SMNVEV (reference sequence). The CDR3 runs 12 residues. V was clipped by 5 bases and J by 8 bases, with 10 bases between them. CDR3 in amino acids: CASSHPGDEQFF. The CDR3 DNA is TGTGCCAGCAGTCACCCCGGGGATGAGCAGTTCTTC.

This rearrangement joins TRBV7-9 to TRBJ2-5; D is possibly TRBD1 (6 bases). The CDR3 sequence is 15 residues long. Germline CDR1 reads SEHNR; CDR2 reads FQNEAQ (reference sequence). V shed 5 bases and J shed 0 bases, with 13 bases lying between them. The CDR3 coding sequence is TGTGCCAGCAGCCTGACAGGTCCCAACCAAGAGACCCAGTACTTC. Amino acid sequence: CASSLTGPNQETQYF.

This clone has just a few counts. This sequence joins TRBV11-2 and TRBJ1-2; D not certain. This CDR3 has 11 residues. The germline V gene has CDR1 SGHAT and CDR2 FQNNGV. V dropped 1 base and J dropped 10 bases, with 7 bases sitting between them. This chain's CDR3 is CASSLGRDYTF. The CDR3 DNA follows: TGTGCCAGCAGCTTAGGACGGGACTACACCTTC.

This clone came up once. This chain uses TRBV5-6 with TRBJ1-2; weak D call: TRBD1 (5 bases). This CDR3 has 16 residues. V dropped 0 bases and J dropped 4 bases, with 16 bases sitting between them. Looked up from germline, CDR1 is SGHDT and CDR2 is YYEEEE. CDR3 amino acids: CASSLEGREDFYGYTF. In DNA, the CDR3 is TGTGCCAGCAGCTTGGAGGGCAGGGAAGATTTCTATGGCTACACCTTC.

The CDR3 here is CASGLVLGTGVYEQYF. CDR3 nucleotides: TGTGCTAGTGGTTTGGTACTTGGGACAGGGGTCTACGAGCAGTACTTC. The chain carries TRBV12-5 and TRBJ2-7, with 10 bases fitting TRBD1. CDR3 length: 16 residues. The junction had 5 bases not matched to a gene; V was cut back by 0 bases and J by 3 bases. Germline CDR1 and CDR2: LGHNT and FRNRAP.

This chain joins TRBV7-8 and TRBJ2-2, with 9 positions matching TRBD1. This CDR3 has 17 amino acids. Losses at the gene ends were 2 bases for V and 0 bases for J; bases not matched to a gene: 4. Germline lookup yields CDR1 SGHVS and CDR2 FQNEAQ. In DNA form, the CDR3 reads TGTGCCAGCAGCTTAAGAGGGACAGGGTCGAACACCGGGGAGCTGTTTTTT. It encodes CASSLRGTGSNTGELFF.

The chain recombines TRBV5-8 with TRBJ1-2; the match to TRBD1 covers 11 bases. The CDR3 extends over 15 amino acids. Trimming removed 4 bases from V and 8 bases from J; junction bases left unmatched: 10. Germline CDR1 and CDR2: SGHTS and YDEGEE. In DNA, the CDR3 is TGTGCCAGCAGCCAGCCGGGACAGGGGGTGCGGGGCTACACCTTC. It codes for CASSQPGQGVRGYTF. The variable domain in full, with the rest retrieved from reference TRBV5-8 and TRBJ1-2, is EAGVTQSPTHLIKTRGQQATLRCSPISGHTSVYWYQQALGLGLQFLLWYDEGEERNRGNFPPRFSGRQFPNYSSELNVNALELEDSALYLCASSQPGQGVRGYTFGSGTRLTVV.

V gene TRBV19 combines with J gene TRBJ2-7, with TRBD2 identical over 9 bases. The CDR3 has 16 residues. After removal of 5 bases from V and 3 bases from J, the junction contained 11 bases not matched to a gene. CDR1 LNHDA and CDR2 SQIVND come from the germline V gene (reference sequence). The CDR3 DNA reads as TGTGCCAGTAGTCCCCTAACCGGGACTAGCTTCTACGAGCAGTACTTC. It specifies CASSPLTGTSFYEQYF.

The chain employs TRBV6-6 and TRBJ1-2; TRBD1 matches 8 bases. Per germline, CDR1 MNHNY and CDR2 SVGAGI (reference sequence). With 6 bases clipped from V and 8 bases from J, the junction kept 5 bases outside the gene matches. This CDR3 is built from 12 residues. The CDR3 loop is CASSTGGGGYTF. CDR3 nucleotide sequence: TGTGCCAGCAGCACAGGGGGAGGAGGCTACACCTTC.

The V and J genes are TRBV7-9 and TRBJ1-4; D gene unclear. This CDR3 has 12 residues. CDR1 SEHNR and CDR2 FQNEAQ come from the germline V gene (reference sequence). V gave up 5 bases and J gave up 8 bases, with 9 bases separating them. CDR3 loop: CASSLDEEKLFF. The CDR3 nucleotides are TGTGCCAGCAGCCTAGACGAGGAAAAACTGTTTTTT.

The gene calls are TRBV2 and TRBJ2-1; 10 nucleotides align to TRBD2. CDR3 size: 15 residues. V trimming: 3 bases; J trimming: 7 bases; junction bases outside the gene matches: 6. Germline CDR1 is SNHLY and CDR2 is FYNNEI. The CDR3 sequence is CASSDVSGGRNEQFF. DNA of the CDR3: TGTGCCAGCAGTGATGTTAGCGGGGGGAGGAATGAGCAGTTCTTC.

The chain joins TRBV6-1 to TRBJ2-7, with D tentatively TRBD2 (5 bases). The V gene's germline CDR1 is MNHNS and CDR2 SASEGT. CDR3 length: 15 amino acids. Trimming took off 4 bases at V and 4 bases at J, with 17 bases between the two ends. This CDR3 is CASSVSRTRNYEQYF. The CDR3 DNA reads TGTGCCAGCAGTGTAAGCCGGACTCGTAATTACGAGCAGTACTTC.

The V call is TRBV6-6, the J call TRBJ1-2; TRBD1 is a possible D gene (5 bases). This CDR3 is built from 13 residues. Germline CDR1 is MNHNY and CDR2 is SVGAGI (reference sequence). Trimming left V 7 bases short and J 4 bases short, with 13 bases between. The CDR3 DNA follows: TGTGCCAGCACGGGCTCGGGGGGCTATGGCTACACCTTC. This sequence encodes CASTGSGGYGYTF.